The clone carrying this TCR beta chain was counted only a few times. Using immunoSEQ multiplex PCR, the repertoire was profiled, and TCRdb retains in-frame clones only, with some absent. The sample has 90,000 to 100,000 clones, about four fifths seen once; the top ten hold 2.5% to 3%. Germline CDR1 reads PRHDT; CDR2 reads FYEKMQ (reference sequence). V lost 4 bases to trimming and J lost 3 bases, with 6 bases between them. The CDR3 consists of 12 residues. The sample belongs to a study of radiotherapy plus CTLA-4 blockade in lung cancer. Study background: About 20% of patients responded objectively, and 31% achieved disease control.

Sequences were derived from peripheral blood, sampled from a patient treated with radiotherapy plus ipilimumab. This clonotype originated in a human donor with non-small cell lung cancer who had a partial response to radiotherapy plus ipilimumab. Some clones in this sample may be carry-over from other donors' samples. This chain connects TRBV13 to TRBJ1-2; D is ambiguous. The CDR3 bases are TGTGCCAGCAGCTCACTATACTATGGCTACACCTTC. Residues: CASSSLYYGYTF.